The entry below describes one T cell receptor (beta chain). Data came from immunoSEQ multiplex PCR; TCRdb stores just in-frame clones and leaves some out. The sample lists 330,000 or so clones, roughly 89% occurring once. The germline gives CDR1 SGHRS, CDR2 YFSETQ. The CDR3 contains 14 residues. Trimming took 4 bases from V and 0 from J, leaving 11 bases between them. The data originate from a study of blood T cell repertoires in COVID-19. This sequence originates from a man aged 25-45 years with COVID-19, enrolled during active disease. This chain links TRBV5-1 with TRBJ2-7; D is possibly TRBD1 (6 bases). Sequencing was carried out using peripheral blood. CDR3: CASSPDRSSYEQYF. The DNA of the CDR3 is TGCGCCAGCAGCCCCGACAGGTCCTCCTACGAGCAGTACTTC.